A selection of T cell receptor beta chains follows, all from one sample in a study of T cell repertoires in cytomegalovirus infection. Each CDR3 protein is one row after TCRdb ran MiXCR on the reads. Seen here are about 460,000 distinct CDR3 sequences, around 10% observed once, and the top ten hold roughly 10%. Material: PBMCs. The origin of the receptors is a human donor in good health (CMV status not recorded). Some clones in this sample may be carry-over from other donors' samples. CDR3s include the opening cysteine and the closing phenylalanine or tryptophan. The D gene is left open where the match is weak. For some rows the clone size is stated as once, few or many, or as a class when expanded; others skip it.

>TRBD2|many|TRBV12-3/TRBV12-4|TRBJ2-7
CASSLNSREYEQYF
TGTGCCAGCAGTTTAAATTCGCGGGAGTACGAGCAGTACTTC
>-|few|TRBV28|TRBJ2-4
CASSSGQRLAKNIQYF
TGTGCCAGCAGTTCTGGACAGCGACTAGCCAAAAACATTCAGTACTTC
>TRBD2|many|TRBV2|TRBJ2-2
CASGASGGAFGELFF
TGTGCCAGCGGGGCGAGCGGGGGGGCCTTCGGGGAGCTGTTTTTT
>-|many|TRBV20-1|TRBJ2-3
CSANLGGTDTQYF
TGCAGTGCTAATCTGGGGGGCACAGATACGCAGTATTTT
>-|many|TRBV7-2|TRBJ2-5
CASSRGGGDETQYF
TGTGCCAGCAGTCGGGGTGGCGGCGATGAGACCCAGTACTTC
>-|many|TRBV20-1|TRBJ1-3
CSARPWGDSLSGNTIYF
TGCAGTGCTAGACCATGGGGAGACAGCCTCTCTGGAAACACCATATATTTT
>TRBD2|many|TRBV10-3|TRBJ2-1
CAITHGGGDNEQFF
TGTGCCATCACCCACGGGGGAGGGGACAATGAGCAGTTCTTC
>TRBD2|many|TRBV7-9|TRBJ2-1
CASSAPGLAGANEQFF
TGTGCCAGCAGCGCGCCCGGACTAGCGGGGGCCAATGAGCAGTTCTTC
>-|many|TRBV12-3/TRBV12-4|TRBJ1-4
CASTDRGGAEKLFF
TGTGCCAGCACCGATCGAGGGGGAGCTGAAAAACTGTTTTTT
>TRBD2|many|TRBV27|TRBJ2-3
CASSLVSSGGGTDTQYF
TGTGCCAGCAGTTTAGTTTCTAGCGGGGGGGGCACAGATACGCAGTATTTT
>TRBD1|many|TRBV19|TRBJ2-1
CASSGRRDRGYNEQFF
TGTGCCAGTAGCGGGCGCCGGGACAGGGGTTACAATGAGCAGTTCTTC
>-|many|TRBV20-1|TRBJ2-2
CSARDPGASDTGELFF
TGCAGTGCTAGAGATCCGGGGGCCTCGGACACCGGGGAGCTGTTTTTT
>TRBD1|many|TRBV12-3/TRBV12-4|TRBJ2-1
CASSWTGRNEQFF
TGTGCCAGCAGCTGGACAGGGAGGAATGAGCAGTTCTTC
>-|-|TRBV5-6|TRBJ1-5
CASSLLRDRNSNQPQHF
TGTGCCAGCAGCTTGTTGCGGGACCGAAATAGCAATCAGCCCCAGCATTTT
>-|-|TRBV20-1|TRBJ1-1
CSARDVKFPEAFF
TGCAGTGCTAGAGATGTGAAGTTCCCTGAAGCTTTCTTT
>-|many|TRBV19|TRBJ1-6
CASNGRGGSYNSPLHF
TGTGCCTCAAACGGGAGGGGAGGATCCTATAATTCACCCCTCCACTTT
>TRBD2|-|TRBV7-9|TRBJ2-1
CASSIGLAGGGTEQFF
TGTGCCAGCAGCATCGGACTAGCGGGAGGAGGCACTGAGCAGTTCTTC
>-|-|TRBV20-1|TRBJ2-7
CSAREFPAADYEQYF
TGCAGTGCTAGAGAGTTTCCAGCGGCCGACTACGAGCAGTACTTC
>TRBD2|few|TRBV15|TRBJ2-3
CATSSRGGSQYF
TGTGCCACCAGCTCCCGGGGGGGTTCGCAGTATTTT
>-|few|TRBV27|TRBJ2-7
CASSSLGGDSYEQYF
TGTGCCAGCAGTTCCTTGGGTGGGGACTCCTACGAGCAGTACTTC
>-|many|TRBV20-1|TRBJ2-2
CSAALGAHKWGTGELFF
TGCAGTGCAGCTCTCGGAGCGCACAAGTGGGGCACCGGGGAGCTGTTTTTT
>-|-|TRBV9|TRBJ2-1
CASNRDYNEQFF
TGTGCCAGCAACAGGGACTACAATGAGCAGTTCTTC
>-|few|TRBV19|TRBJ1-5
CASSITLPVVNQPQHF
TGTGCCAGTAGTATCACGTTGCCGGTCGTTAATCAGCCCCAGCATTTT
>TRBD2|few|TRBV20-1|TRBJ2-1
CSARDLDSGSSYNEQFF
TGCAGTGCTAGAGATCTTGACAGCGGGAGCTCCTACAATGAGCAGTTCTTC
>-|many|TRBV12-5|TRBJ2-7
CASAPSAPEQYF
TGTGCTAGTGCTCCGTCAGCCCCCGAGCAGTACTTC
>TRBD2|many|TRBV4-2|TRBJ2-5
CASSQTVPSGRPQETQYF
TGTGCCAGCAGCCAAACGGTGCCTAGCGGGAGACCTCAAGAGACCCAGTACTTC
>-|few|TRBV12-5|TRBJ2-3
CASRLTSTDTQYF
TGTGCTAGCCGGTTGACTAGCACAGATACGCAGTATTTT
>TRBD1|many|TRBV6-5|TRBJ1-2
CASTRLQGARGYTF
TGTGCCAGCACTCGACTACAGGGGGCGAGAGGCTACACCTTC
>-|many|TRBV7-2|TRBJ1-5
CASRLTGTSNQPQHF
TGTGCCAGCAGGCTCACAGGGACGAGCAATCAGCCCCAGCATTTT
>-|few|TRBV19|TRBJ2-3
CASSIATSTDTQYF
TGTGCCAGTAGTATAGCGACTAGCACAGATACGCAGTATTTT
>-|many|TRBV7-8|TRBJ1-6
CASSPRGDSPLHF
TGTGCCAGCAGCCCGCGGGGTGATTCACCCCTCCACTTT
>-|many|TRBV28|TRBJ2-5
CASSFLAAQETQYF
TGTGCCAGCAGTTTTCTGGCGGCTCAAGAGACCCAGTACTTC
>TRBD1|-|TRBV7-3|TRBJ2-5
CASSPQGVGETQYF
TGTGCCAGCAGCCCCCAGGGGGTCGGGGAGACCCAGTACTTC
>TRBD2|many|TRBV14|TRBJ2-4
CASSRLSGKAKNIQYF
TGTGCCAGCAGCCGTCTCAGCGGGAAAGCCAAAAACATTCAGTACTTC
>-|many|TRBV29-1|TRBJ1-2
CSVERGPGNYGYTF
TGCAGCGTTGAACGGGGGCCAGGGAACTATGGCTACACCTTC
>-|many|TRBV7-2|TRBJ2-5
CASSSQGSQETQYF
TGTGCCAGCAGCTCTCAGGGAAGTCAAGAGACCCAGTACTTC
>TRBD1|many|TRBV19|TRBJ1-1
CASSPRGDTEAFF
TGTGCCAGTAGTCCCAGGGGGGACACTGAAGCTTTCTTT
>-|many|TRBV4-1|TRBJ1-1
CASSRKGDTEAFF
TGCGCCAGCAGCCGGAAAGGGGACACTGAAGCTTTCTTT
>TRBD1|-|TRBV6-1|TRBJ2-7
CASSELTGASYEQYF
TGTGCCAGCAGTGAACTGACAGGGGCCTCCTACGAGCAGTACTTC
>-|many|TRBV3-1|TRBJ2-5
CASSQDYRRETQYF
TGTGCCAGCAGCCAAGATTATAGACGAGAGACCCAGTACTTC
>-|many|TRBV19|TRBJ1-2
CASTLGAGGYTF
TGTGCCAGTACCCTCGGGGCCGGCGGCTACACCTTC
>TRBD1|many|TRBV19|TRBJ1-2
CAGSDRGYGYTF
TGTGCCGGCTCGGACAGGGGTTATGGCTACACCTTC
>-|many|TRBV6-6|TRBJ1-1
CASSYSKDTEAFF
TGTGCCAGCAGTTACTCGAAGGACACTGAAGCTTTCTTT
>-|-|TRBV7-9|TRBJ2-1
CASSLGANRYYLGYNEQFF
TGTGCCAGCAGCTTAGGAGCGAACAGATATTATTTGGGCTACAATGAGCAGTTCTTC
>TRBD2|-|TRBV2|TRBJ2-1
CASSDRTSGSYNEQFF
TGTGCCAGCAGTGATCGGACTAGCGGGAGCTACAATGAGCAGTTCTTC
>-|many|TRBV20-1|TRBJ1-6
CSVIQGLGSPLHF
TGCAGTGTTATACAGGGTCTCGGTTCACCCCTCCACTTT
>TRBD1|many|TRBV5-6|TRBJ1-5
CASSTRDRRFQPQHF
TGTGCCAGCAGCACCCGGGACAGGAGGTTTCAGCCCCAGCATTTT
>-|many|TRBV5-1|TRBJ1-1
CASSPGVGAHGNTEAFF
TGCGCCAGCAGCCCGGGTGTGGGGGCCCATGGGAACACTGAAGCTTTCTTT
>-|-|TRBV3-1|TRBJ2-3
CASSSRLGTSTDTQYF
TGTGCCAGCAGCTCACGACTTGGAACTAGCACAGATACGCAGTATTTT
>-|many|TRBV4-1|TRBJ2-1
CASSQGRIEQFF
TGCGCCAGCAGCCAAGGTCGGATTGAGCAGTTCTTC